This T cell receptor (beta chain) was identified in a study of blood T cell repertoires in COVID-19. Study-wide background: T cells, B-cell-depleted T cells, or PBMCs supplied cDNA or gDNA.

The table came from immunoSEQ multiplex PCR; TCRdb's copy has only in-frame clones and leaves some out. The data show roughly 67,000 clones, 80% to 95% seen once. CDR1 is SGHTA and CDR2 is FQGNSA in the germline V gene. J was trimmed by 1 base and V by 4 bases; bases with no gene match: 2. The CDR3 sequence is 16 residues long. The chain couples TRBV7-2 to TRBJ2-2; TRBD2 matches at 11 bases. This receptor was taken from a man aged 65 to 79 with active COVID-19. The sequencing input was peripheral blood. CDR3 sequence (DNA): TGTGCCAGCAGCTCCCTAGCGGGGGGGAACACCGGGGAGCTGTTTTTT. Protein: CASSSLAGGNTGELFF.